The clone carrying this T cell receptor (beta chain) came up once. Genomic DNA was employed as the template in profiling TCR beta VDJ and CDR3. TCRdb reprocessed the reads via MiXCR and lists one record per CDR3 protein. The sample yields roughly 420,000 distinct CDR3 sequences, 55% to 75% seen once. The germline gives CDR1 WSHSY, CDR2 SAAADI. The CDR3 has 13 residues. V was shortened by 6 bases and J by 2 bases, with 11 bases between the two germline ends. The entry originates in a study of CD8+CD57+ T cells in acquired aplastic anemia. Across the whole study: Across the sorted CD4+ and CD8+ cells, DNA amounts averaged 3.2 ug. There were some 9.8 million reads, on average, for CD4+ cells from healthy donors.

The chain carries TRBV10-2 and TRBJ2-7; weak D call: TRBD1 (7 bases). This receptor was taken from a human donor in good health, serving as a control. Input material: sorted CD4+, CD8+, or CD8+CD57+ T cells (not recorded which) from PBMCs. The CDR3 DNA follows: TGCGCCAGCAGCCAGGGGGGACCCTACGAGCAGTACTTC. This translates into CASSQGGPYEQYF.